Only a few counts were recorded for the clone carrying this TCR beta chain. Antigen specificity is unknown. The protocol was immunoSEQ multiplex PCR, while the TCRdb copy is restricted to in-frame clones and leaves out a portion. The repertoire holds 93,000 or so clones, with around 80% as singletons. This entry is derived from a study of T cell clones after liver transplantation. Study summary: As an antigen-independent comparator, third-party-reactive TCRbeta sequences came from pre-transplant mixed lymphocyte reactions.

Findings and limits, study-wide: Rather than being deleted, graft donor-reactive T cells may have moved into the graft. A significant post-transplant drop in circulating graft-donor-reactive CD4 TCRbeta sequences occurred in most of the 8 subjects.

Germline CDR1 is MNHEY and CDR2 is SMNVEV (reference sequence). Losses at the gene ends were 6 bases for V and 10 bases for J; bases not matched to a gene: 8. CDR3 length: 14 amino acids. The chain combines TRBV27 with TRBJ1-6, with 8 bases fitting TRBD1. This specimen was CD4+ T cells from blood, taken about 50 months after liver transplant. The TCR sequence derives from a human patient who received a liver transplant. Some T cells may trace back to the graft donor. The CDR3 DNA follows: TGTGCCAGCAGCGGACTGGGGACAGGATCACCCCTCCACTTT. Translation gives CASSGLGTGSPLHF.